These 22 T cell receptor beta chains originate from one sample sequenced in a study of CD8 T cells in Susac syndrome. After extraction with the RNeasy kit, about 0.45 to 1 ug of the RNA was reverse transcribed using random hexamers. A single record per CDR3 protein comes from TCRdb applying MiXCR to the immunoSEQ multiplex PCR reads. Of about 150,000 distinct CDR3 sequences in the sample, around 95% were seen once. Sequencing used CD8+ T cells from PBMCs. The source is a human donor with multiple sclerosis.

The V call is TRBV6-2 or TRBV6-3, the J call TRBJ2-3; 8 bases align to TRBD1. J gave up 2 bases and V 6 bases, and 7 bases lay outside the gene matches. This CDR3 region has 15 residues. Germline CDR1 MNHEY, CDR2 SVGEGT. The CDR3 DNA is TGTGCCAGCAGGACACGCAGGGGGCTCACAGATACGCAGTATTTT. This gives the protein CASRTRRGLTDTQYF.

The gene calls are TRBV30 and TRBJ2-5; 7 bases align to TRBD1. The germline gives CDR1 GTSNPN, CDR2 SVGIG (reference sequence). CDR3 length: 14 residues. Trimming took 3 bases from V and 4 from J; bases not matched to a gene: 8. CDR3 region: CAWSVTGAGETQYF. The CDR3 DNA reads as TGTGCCTGGAGCGTTACAGGGGCGGGAGAGACCCAGTACTTC.

CDR3 sequence: CASTLGLEAFF. The CDR3 DNA is TGTGCCAGCACCCTGGGACTAGAAGCTTTCTTT. The rearrangement uses TRBV6-2 or TRBV6-3 and TRBJ1-1, with D possibly matching TRBD1 (5 bases). Germline V gives CDR1 MNHEY, CDR2 SVGEGT. Trimming shortened V by 7 bases and J by 8 bases, and 11 bases separated the two germline ends. The CDR3 contains 11 residues.

The rearrangement joins TRBV11-2 to TRBJ1-5; 9 nucleotides align to TRBD1. Trimming removed 5 bases from V and 5 bases from J; junction bases left unmatched: 4. Germline V CDR1 and CDR2: SGHAT, FQNNGV. CDR3 size: 14 residues. The CDR3 loop reads CASSLDRGYQPQHF. The CDR3 DNA reads as TGTGCCAGCAGCCTGGACAGGGGATATCAGCCCCAGCATTTT.

This clonotype occurred once. The chain uses TRBV19 and TRBJ2-5, with a possible D match to TRBD1 (5 bases). CDR3 size: 15 residues. Germline CDR1 reads LNHDA; CDR2 reads SQIVND (reference sequence). The V and J ends lost 5 bases and 0 bases respectively, with 13 bases between them. This CDR3 reads CASSSPTENQETQYF. The CDR3 nucleotides are TGTGCCAGTAGTTCCCCGACAGAGAACCAAGAGACCCAGTACTTC.

This clonotype was seen a single time. This sequence joins TRBV5-1 and TRBJ2-7; TRBD1 matches at 8 bases. Germline CDR1 SGHRS, CDR2 YFSETQ. This CDR3 region has 15 residues. V was clipped by 4 bases and J by 2 bases; unmatched bases: 8. The CDR3 here is CASSEGTGETYEQYF. CDR3 DNA sequence: TGCGCCAGCAGCGAGGGGACAGGCGAAACCTACGAGCAGTACTTC.

This CDR3 reads CASSFLDSNQPQHF. The CDR3 DNA sequence: TGTGCCAGCAGCTTCTTGGACAGCAATCAGCCCCAGCATTTT. The gene calls are TRBV5-6 and TRBJ1-5; D is undetermined. V was shortened by 2 bases and J by 1 base, with 7 bases between the two germline ends. The CDR3 extends over 14 amino acids. In germline, CDR1 is SGHDT, CDR2 YYEEEE.

This sequence joins TRBV6-6 and TRBJ2-1; D is unclear. V lost 0 bases to trimming and J lost 2 bases, with 11 bases between them. The CDR3 consists of 16 residues. The germline V gene has CDR1 MNHNY and CDR2 SVGAGI (reference sequence). The CDR3 here is CASSYSLTPTYNEQFF. The CDR3 DNA reads as TGTGCCAGCAGTTACTCGTTGACACCTACCTACAATGAGCAGTTCTTC.

This clonotype was seen a single time. J is TRBJ1-1 and V is TRBV9; D unclear. The length of the CDR3 is 16 residues. Germline V lookup: CDR1 SGDLS, CDR2 YYNGEE. The germline V and J ends were trimmed by 3 bases and 0 bases, with 15 bases remaining between them. The CDR3 DNA follows: TGTGCCAGCAGCGCCTCGGGAGGACTAATGAACACTGAAGCTTTCTTT. Its translation: CASSASGGLMNTEAFF.

The chain carries TRBV20-1 and TRBJ2-7; D not certain. Trimming cost V 0 bases and J 3 bases, with 9 bases left between them. The V gene's germline CDR1 is DFQATT and CDR2 SNEGSKA (reference sequence). This CDR3 is built from 13 residues. The CDR3 DNA is TGCAGTGCTAGAGACACGACGCTCTACGAGCAGTACTTC. Protein sequence: CSARDTTLYEQYF.

This rearrangement joins TRBV2 to TRBJ1-6; D is undetermined. V lost 8 bases, J lost 10 bases, and 9 bases lay in between. The germline CDR1 and CDR2 sequences are SNHLY and FYNNEI. The CDR3 spans 11 residues. CDR3 sequence (DNA): TGTGCCAGCCGACGTGGATCACCCCTCCACTTT. Its protein product is CASRRGSPLHF.

This rearrangement joins TRBV6-6 to TRBJ2-5, with TRBD1 matching 7 bases. V gave up 3 bases and J gave up 3 bases; unmatched junction bases: 10. Germline CDR1 reads MNHNY; CDR2 reads SVGAGI (reference sequence). This CDR3 has 16 amino acids. The CDR3 region is CASSYPLTGTEETQYF. The CDR3 coding sequence is TGTGCCAGCAGTTATCCTTTAACCGGGACAGAAGAGACCCAGTACTTC.

The genes are TRBV13 and TRBJ1-2; no reliable D call. Germline-derived CDR1 and CDR2 are PRHDT and FYEKMQ (reference sequence). V lost 5 bases and J 2 bases, leaving 18 bases between the germline ends. The CDR3 runs to 16 residues. The CDR3 sequence is CASSAGGSPGNYGYTF. The CDR3 DNA is TGTGCCAGCAGCGCAGGCGGATCCCCTGGGAACTATGGCTACACCTTC.

V and J are TRBV19 and TRBJ1-5; 10 bases agree with TRBD1. V dropped 7 bases and J dropped 7; count of bases not matched to a gene: 7. The CDR3 length is 14 residues. CDR1 LNHDA and CDR2 SQIVND come from the germline V gene (reference sequence). The CDR3 is CASMDRGAGQPQHF. CDR3 sequence (DNA): TGTGCCAGTATGGACAGGGGGGCTGGGCAGCCCCAGCATTTT. The variable domain in full, completed from reference TRBV19 and TRBJ1-5, reads DGGITQSPKYLFRKEGQNVTLSCEQNLNHDAMYWYRQDPGQGLRLIYYSQIVNDFQKGDIAEGYSVSREKKESFPLTVTSAQKNPTAFYLCASMDRGAGQPQHFGDGTRLSIL.

This chain links TRBV29-1 with TRBJ1-2; TRBD1 matches 10 bases. The CDR3 runs 15 residues. Trimming cost V 3 bases and J 4 bases; bases outside gene matches: 8. From germline, CDR1 is SQVTM and CDR2 ANQGSEA. The CDR3 is CSVDSGQGDVYGYTF. The CDR3 DNA follows: TGCAGCGTTGATAGTGGACAGGGGGACGTCTATGGCTACACCTTC.

The V call is TRBV13, the J call TRBJ1-2, with 9 positions matching TRBD1. With V trimmed by 0 bases and J by 12 bases, 8 bases remained unmatched. The CDR3 covers 14 residues. Germline V gene sequence: CDR1 PRHDT, CDR2 FYEKMQ (reference sequence). The DNA of the CDR3 is TGTGCCAGCAGCTTAGGGCGCGGGACAGGGCGAAACACCTTC. Translating it yields CASSLGRGTGRNTF. Full variable domain (rest looked up from reference TRBV13 and TRBJ1-2): AAGVIQSPRHLIKEKRETATLKCYPIPRHDTVYWYQQGPGQDPQFLISFYEKMQSDKGSIPDRFSAQQFSDYHSELNMSSLELGDSALYFCASSLGRGTGRNTFGSGTRLTVV.

DNA of the CDR3: TGTGCCAGCAGCGTAGGGGACGGCGCGATGCTGGACATTCAGTACTTC. Amino acids: CASSVGDGAMLDIQYF. V and J are TRBV9 and TRBJ2-4, with D perhaps given as TRBD1 or TRBD2 (5 bases each). V was cut by 0 bases and J by 8 bases, with 18 bases left in between. This CDR3 has 16 amino acids. The germline V gene has CDR1 SGDLS and CDR2 YYNGEE. Full variable domain (rest looked up from reference TRBV9 and TRBJ2-4): DSGVTQTPKHLITATGQRVTLRCSPRSGDLSVYWYQQSLDQGLQFLIQYYNGEERAKGNILERFSAQQFPDLHSELNLSSLELGDSALYFCASSVGDGAMLDIQYFGAGTRLSVL.

The CDR3 DNA sequence: TGTGCCAGCAGCCCCTGGAGGGGCGAGCAGTATTTT. It codes for CASSPWRGEQYF. This rearrangement joins TRBV14 to TRBJ2-3; possibly TRBD2 for D (6 bases). The length of the CDR3 is 12 residues. The germline gives CDR1 SGHDN, CDR2 FVKESK. Trimming shortened V by 4 bases and J by 11 bases, and 13 bases separated the two germline ends.

This chain connects TRBV30 to TRBJ2-3; D may be TRBD2 (6 bases). Looked up from germline, CDR1 is GTSNPN and CDR2 is SVGIG (reference sequence). Deletions cut 4 bases from V and 1 base from J, with 15 bases between. The CDR3 runs to 15 residues. This CDR3 is CAWIRGGRRTDTQYF. CDR3 coding DNA: TGTGCCTGGATCCGGGGAGGCCGCCGCACAGATACGCAGTATTTT.

The V call is TRBV30, the J call TRBJ1-1, with D unclear. V dropped 2 bases and J dropped 2 bases, with 12 bases sitting between them. CDR1 is GTSNPN and CDR2 is SVGIG in the germline V gene (reference sequence). This CDR3 has 14 residues. CDR3 residues: CAWSLGGFNTEAFF. CDR3 DNA sequence: TGTGCCTGGAGTTTAGGAGGCTTCAACACTGAAGCTTTCTTT. The whole variable domain, filled in from reference TRBV30 and TRBJ1-1, reads SQTIHQWPATLVQPVGSPLSLECTVEGTSNPNLYWYRQAAGRGLQLLFYSVGIGQISSEVPQNLSASRPQDRQFILSSKKLLLSDSGFYLCAWSLGGFNTEAFFGQGTRLTVV.

This clonotype was picked up one time. The genes are TRBV13 and TRBJ2-7, with D uncertain. Germline V gene lookup returns CDR1 PRHDT and CDR2 FYEKMQ (reference sequence). The V end was cut by 4 bases, the J end by 3 bases, with 13 bases between. The CDR3 totals 14 residues. As DNA, the CDR3 is TGTGCCAGCAGCTCCGCAAGGACGGGCTACGAGCAGTACTTC. The encoded protein is CASSSARTGYEQYF.

V and J are TRBV29-1 and TRBJ2-7; D might be TRBD1 or TRBD2, each matching 6 bases. Trimming took off 8 bases at V and 0 bases at J, with 11 bases between the two ends. CDR1 and CDR2 from the germline V gene are SQVTM and ANQGSEA. CDR3 size: 12 residues. The CDR3 loop reads CSFWGASYEQYF. The CDR3 nucleotides are TGCAGCTTTTGGGGGGCCTCCTACGAGCAGTACTTC.